This record looks at one TCR beta chain sequence and its context. Trimming pared 6 bases from V and 0 bases from J, leaving 20 bases between. The CDR3 runs to 17 residues. This sample is drawn from a study of shared T cell receptors in the human thymus. Data came from immunoSEQ multiplex PCR; TCRdb stores just in-frame clones and leaves some out. The sample contains about 660,000 clones, 88% of which appear only once. These same data were also listed under a study on human thymus T cells. In that study: Thymic resections from corrective heart surgery supplied the tissue.

The receptor comes from a boy under two years old with a congenital heart defect. V and J are TRBV23-1 and TRBJ2-5, with D perhaps TRBD1 (6 bases). TRBV23-1 counts as an open reading frame of uncertain function. The sample comprised thymocytes. Written as DNA, the CDR3 is TGCGCCAGCAGCGGGGACACTCAGGCAGGCAACCAAGAGACCCAGTACTTC. Translating it yields CASSGDTQAGNQETQYF.